The sequence of this T cell receptor beta chain was determined in a study of blood T cell repertoires in COVID-19. Patients at the Seattle site were enrolled during active infection and followed longitudinally. Trimming cost V 4 bases and J 1 base; bases outside gene matches: 7. The CDR3 is made up of 15 amino acids. The germline V gene encodes CDR1 SGDLS and CDR2 YYNGEE. In the authors' workflow: Amplifying reference gene primers gave estimates of nucleated cell counts. The data were produced by immunoSEQ multiplex PCR, yet TCRdb's version contains in-frame clones alone and is incomplete. V, J and clone size are taken as reported in that table, and D and trimming were inferred from the DNA itself. The sample records 110,000 or so clones, 75% to 90% being singletons.

Sequenced input: peripheral blood. This sequence was found in a woman aged 55-75 years with COVID-19, enrolled during active disease. V gene TRBV9 combines with J gene TRBJ1-1, with 7 bases that match TRBD1. In nucleotides, the CDR3 is TGTGCCAGCAGCCCGGAGACAGGGAGGAACACTGAAGCTTTCTTT. As protein: CASSPETGRNTEAFF.